This T cell receptor beta chain was documented in a study of OX40 agonist ivuxolimab in advanced cancers. Overall study context: With ivuxolimab, an agonistic anti-OX40 (CD134) antibody, patients were treated. One patient with hepatocellular carcinoma and two with cutaneous melanoma, three in all, had partial responses. Ivuxolimab was administered intravenously to patients at 0.01 to 10 mg/kg every 2 weeks.

On this clone: No antigen is known for it.

The V gene lost 1 base and the J gene lost 7 bases, with 8 bases spanning the gap. The CDR3 runs to 12 residues. Germline CDR1 and CDR2: SGHAT and FQNNGV. Using immunoSEQ multiplex PCR, the repertoire was profiled, and TCRdb retains in-frame clones only, with some absent. Of 60,000 to 65,000 clones in the sample, about 85% were seen once. Notes on the study in general: At doses 0.1 to 3.0 mg/kg, CD4+ and CD8+ clones expanded.

The source was CD4+ or CD8+ T cells sorted from blood, collected in a trial of the OX40 agonist ivuxolimab. The clonotype comes from an adult with an advanced solid tumor such as melanoma, head and neck, liver or kidney cancer. The V gene is TRBV11-2, the J gene TRBJ2-7, with D tentatively TRBD2 (6 bases). The CDR3 DNA follows: TGTGCCAGCAGCTTAGGGGGGGAAGAGCAGTACTTC. Translating gives CASSLGGEEQYF.